One sample yielded the 5 T cell receptor beta chains listed below, sequenced in a study of a mutant IDH1 vaccine in newly diagnosed glioma. Time point noted: week 47, end of study. Vaccination used 300 ug of mutant IDH1 20-mer peptide per dose, with topical imiquimod. The table came from immunoSEQ multiplex PCR; TCRdb's copy has only in-frame clones and leaves some out. The table shows tens of thousands of clones, with about 88% occurring only once. No antigen has been identified for these receptors. Here the sequenced sample was PBMCs, taken from a glioma patient whose treatment included an IDH1 peptide vaccine. These receptors were taken from a woman aged 25 to 39 with glioma. Some clones in this sample may be carry-over from other donors' samples.

This chain joins TRBV27 and TRBJ1-1; a possible D gene is TRBD1 (5 bases). The V gene's germline CDR1 is MNHEY and CDR2 SMNVEV (reference sequence). The CDR3 totals 14 residues. The V gene lost 1 base and the J gene lost 6 bases, with 12 bases spanning the gap. CDR3 region: CASSLYRRSSEAFF. The CDR3 DNA follows: TGTGCCAGCAGTTTATACAGGAGGAGCTCTGAAGCTTTCTTT.

V and J are TRBV5-1 and TRBJ2-7, with a tentative D call TRBD1 (6 bases). The CDR3 totals 13 residues. V gave up 4 bases and J gave up 5 bases, with 13 bases separating them. Per germline, CDR1 SGHRS and CDR2 YFSETQ. CDR3 residues: CASSGVRGNEQYF. CDR3 sequence (DNA): TGCGCCAGCAGCGGGGTTAGGGGGAACGAGCAGTACTTC. Based on the CDR3 plus reference TRBV5-1 and TRBJ2-7, the full variable domain is KAGVTQTPRYLIKTRGQQVTLSCSPISGHRSVSWYQQTPGQGLQFLFEYFSETQRNKGNFPGRFSGRQFSNSRSEMNVSTLELGDSALYLCASSGVRGNEQYFGPGTRLTVT.

This clone was recorded only once. The rearrangement links TRBV19 to TRBJ2-7; D is uncertain. The CDR3 sequence is 13 residues long. CDR1 LNHDA and CDR2 SQIVND come from the germline V gene (reference sequence). Trimming took 6 bases from V and 3 from J, leaving 12 bases between them. The CDR3 region is CASRQDGYYEQYF. CDR3 in DNA: TGTGCCAGTAGGCAGGACGGGTACTACGAGCAGTACTTC.

V usage is TRBV5-1 and J usage is TRBJ2-1; 9 bases are a match to TRBD2. The CDR3 totals 12 residues. In germline, CDR1 is SGHRS, CDR2 YFSETQ. The V and J ends lost 9 bases and 7 bases, in that order; junction bases with no gene match: 5. The CDR3 DNA follows: TGCGCCACCGGGCGGGAGGGTAATGAGCAGTTCTTC. This translates into CATGREGNEQFF.

A few counts support this clone. V gene TRBV30 combines with J gene TRBJ2-4, with 10 bases fitting TRBD1. CDR1 is GTSNPN, CDR2 SVGIG, per germline (reference sequence). Trimming at V came to 4 bases and at J to 7 bases, leaving 7 bases not matched to a gene. The CDR3 is 14 residues long. The CDR3 spells CAWTGTGAWNIQYF. CDR3 in DNA: TGTGCCTGGACCGGGACAGGGGCCTGGAACATTCAGTACTTC.